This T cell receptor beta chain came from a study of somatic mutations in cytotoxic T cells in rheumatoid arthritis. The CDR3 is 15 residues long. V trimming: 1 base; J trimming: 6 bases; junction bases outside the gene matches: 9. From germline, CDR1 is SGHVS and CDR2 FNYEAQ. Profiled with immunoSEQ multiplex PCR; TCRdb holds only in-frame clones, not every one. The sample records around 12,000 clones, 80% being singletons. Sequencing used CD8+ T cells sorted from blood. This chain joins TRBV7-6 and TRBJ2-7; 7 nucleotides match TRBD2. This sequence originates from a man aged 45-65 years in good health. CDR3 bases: TGTGCCAGCAGCTTAGATGGGGCGGGAGTGGGCGAGCAGTACTTC. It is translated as CASSLDGAGVGEQYF.